A single sample gave rise to the 10 T cell receptor beta chains below, sequenced in a study of blood T cell repertoires in COVID-19. TCRdb's table, derived via immunoSEQ multiplex PCR, lists solely in-frame clones and lacks some. The sample holds approximately 200,000 clones, 80% to 85% seen once. Sequencing input: PBMCs or T cells enriched from blood (not recorded which). The receptors stem from a man aged 40-55 years who had recovered from COVID-19.

The J gene is TRBJ2-1, the V gene TRBV1; the DNA was not used to check the table's D call, TRBD2. TRBV1 is assigned pseudogene status. This CDR3 has 16 residues. The CDR3 sequence: CTSSQDLRGVDNEQFF. CDR3 DNA sequence: TGCACCAGCAGCCAAGATCTCCGGGGGGTGGACAATGAGCAGTTCTTC.

The chain combines TRBV2 with TRBJ1-5, with a weak D call TRBD1 (5 bases). The CDR3 is 14 amino acids. Germline-derived CDR1 and CDR2 are SNHLY and FYNNEI. V was clipped by 6 bases and J by 7 bases, with 16 bases between them. As DNA, the CDR3 is TGTGCCAGCAGATCCACAGGTACCAGCCAGCCCCAGCATTTT. It translates to CASRSTGTSQPQHF.

This chain joins TRBV4-3 and TRBJ2-5, with 9 bases matching TRBD2. Germline V gene data show CDR1 as LGHNA and CDR2 as YSLEER. V gave up 1 base and J gave up 4 bases; unmatched junction bases: 13. The length of the CDR3 is 18 residues. The CDR3 nucleotides read TGCGCCAGCAGCCAAGCATTTTCTGGCGGGGGGGTTGGAGAGACCCAGTACTTC. It encodes CASSQAFSGGGVGETQYF.

The chain has TRBV28 and TRBJ1-1; unclear D gene. Germline V CDR1 and CDR2: MDHEN, SYDVKM. This CDR3 comprises 14 residues. The V end lost 6 bases, the J end lost 0 bases, and 11 bases lay between the germline ends. CDR3 amino acids: CASSPGGLNTEAFF. The CDR3 DNA follows: TGTGCCAGCAGCCCAGGAGGGTTGAACACTGAAGCTTTCTTT.

The chain employs TRBV4-2 and TRBJ1-3; D gene uncertain. Germline loops: CDR1 LGHNA, CDR2 YNFKEQ. This CDR3 contains 15 residues. Trimming took off 7 bases at V and 2 bases at J, with 15 bases between the two ends. The CDR3 bases are TGTGCCAGCACTAAAGCGCTGGTAACTGGAAACACCATATATTTT. The encoded protein is CASTKALVTGNTIYF.

This chain connects TRBV4-1 to TRBJ1-1, with 12 positions matching TRBD1. The CDR3 is 18 amino acids. V was clipped by 4 bases and J by 5 bases; unmatched bases: 14. From germline, CDR1 is MGHRA and CDR2 YSYEKL. Here the CDR3 reads CASSRNPGQGAGGTEAFF. The CDR3 region has the DNA TGCGCCAGCAGCCGGAACCCGGGACAGGGGGCGGGAGGAACTGAAGCTTTCTTT.

The V gene is TRBV2, the J gene TRBJ1-2; 10 bases are a match to TRBD1. V lost 2 bases to trimming and J lost 3 bases; unmatched junction nucleotides: 6. This CDR3 spans 16 amino acids. Germline CDR1 SNHLY, CDR2 FYNNEI. The CDR3 is CASSERRDRGHYGYTF. In nucleotides, the CDR3 is TGTGCCAGCAGTGAACGGAGGGACAGGGGTCACTATGGCTACACCTTC.

The gene calls are TRBV7-8 and TRBJ1-3, with unresolved D. CDR3 length: 14 amino acids. V was cut by 2 bases and J by 1 base, with 6 bases left in between. Germline V gene data show CDR1 as SGHVS and CDR2 as FQNEAQ. CDR3 loop: CASSLRGSGNTIYF. DNA of the CDR3: TGTGCCAGCAGCTTAAGAGGGTCTGGAAACACCATATATTTT.

The chain uses TRBV4-1 and TRBJ1-6; D is unclear. The CDR3 sequence is 16 residues long. Trimming took off 2 bases at V and 4 bases at J, with 12 bases between the two ends. Germline V CDR1 and CDR2: MGHRA, YSYEKL. CDR3 sequence (DNA): TGCGCCAGCAGCCAACCCGGACGGGAATATAATTCACCCCTCCACTTT. It yields the protein CASSQPGREYNSPLHF.

The chain is built from TRBV29-1 and TRBJ1-1, with D unresolved. Germline V lookup: CDR1 SQVTM, CDR2 ANQGSEA. The V end was cut by 4 bases, the J end by 7 bases, with 13 bases between. CDR3 size: 12 residues. CDR3 bases: TGCAGCGTTGGATACCGGGAAGGTGAAGCTTTCTTT. It yields the protein CSVGYREGEAFF.